The 24 T cell receptor beta chains given below trace back to one sample, sequenced in a study of cytotoxic CD8 clonotypes in ibrutinib-treated CLL. The assay was immunoSEQ multiplex PCR, and TCRdb's table has in-frame clones only and misses some. The sample carries about 310,000 clones, roughly 85% recorded once. Material: PBMCs, obtained before ibrutinib treatment. The receptors stem from a human donor with chronic lymphocytic leukemia.

This clone is a singleton in its sample. The chain links TRBV4-3 to TRBJ2-1; TRBD2 might be the D (5 bases). This CDR3 contains 15 residues. CDR1 and CDR2 (germline): LGHNA, YSLEER. V lost 1 base and J 0 bases, leaving 7 bases between the germline ends. DNA for the CDR3: TGCGCCAGCAGCCAAGGGGAGTACTCCTACAATGAGCAGTTCTTC. It is translated as CASSQGEYSYNEQFF.

Only a few counts were recorded for this clone. The chain has TRBV5-4 and TRBJ2-7; possibly TRBD1 for D (5 bases). This CDR3 contains 15 residues. V lost 0 bases, J lost 2 bases, and 12 bases lay in between. Germline lookup yields CDR1 SGHNT and CDR2 YYREEE (reference sequence). CDR3 sequence reads: CASSLGSREAYEQYF. The CDR3 DNA is TGTGCCAGCAGCTTGGGGAGCAGGGAAGCCTACGAGCAGTACTTC.

The rearrangement links TRBV2 to TRBJ2-5; 10 bases are shared with TRBD2. V lost 0 bases and J lost 3; bases outside the gene matches: 4. Germline CDR1 and CDR2: SNHLY and FYNNEI. The CDR3 is 16 residues long. CDR3: CASSEAGLAGEETQYF. CDR3 DNA: TGTGCCAGCAGTGAAGCAGGCCTAGCGGGAGAAGAGACCCAGTACTTC.

In its sample, this clone was seen once. V gene TRBV7-6 combines with J gene TRBJ1-5; D may be TRBD1 (5 bases). Germline values: CDR1 SGHVS, CDR2 FNYEAQ. The CDR3 runs 15 residues. The V end was cut by 5 bases, the J end by 0 bases, with 11 bases between. The CDR3 coding sequence is TGTGCCAGCAGCCCCGGGGGTTATAGCAATCAGCCCCAGCATTTT. Its protein product is CASSPGGYSNQPQHF.

The chain carries TRBV18 and TRBJ1-1; unclear D gene. The germline CDR1 and CDR2 sequences are KGHSH and LQKENI. This CDR3 comprises 16 residues. Deletions cut 0 bases from V and 5 bases from J, with 16 bases between. CDR3 sequence reads: CASSPPSQDLRTEAFF. The CDR3, as DNA: TGTGCCAGCTCACCACCGAGTCAGGACCTGAGGACTGAAGCTTTCTTT.

The chain has TRBV11-2 and TRBJ2-7; D is ambiguous. The CDR3 sequence is 15 residues long. V lost 0 bases, J lost 2 bases, and 11 bases lay in between. Germline loops: CDR1 SGHAT, CDR2 FQNNGV. In nucleotides, the CDR3 is TGTGCCAGCAGCTTAGATCTTGGGGTACCCTACGAGCAGTACTTC. Translated, it gives CASSLDLGVPYEQYF.

Only one count was recorded for this clone. The chain has TRBV6-5 and TRBJ2-7; 7 bases align to TRBD1. Per the germline V gene, CDR1 is MNHEY and CDR2 is SVGAGI. The trim removed 5 bases at V and 3 bases at J, leaving 7 bases unmatched. This CDR3 comprises 14 residues. The CDR3 sequence: CASSDVQGDYEQYF. CDR3 in DNA: TGTGCCAGCAGTGACGTGCAGGGGGACTACGAGCAGTACTTC.

The chain has TRBV29-1 and TRBJ2-7, with D perhaps being TRBD1 or TRBD2 (5 bases each). The CDR3 consists of 13 residues. Germline V CDR1 and CDR2: SQVTM, ANQGSEA. V was shortened by 4 bases and J by 2 bases, with 12 bases between the two germline ends. The DNA of the CDR3 is TGCAGCGTTGGTGGGGGAAGGGCCTACGAGCAGTACTTC. Protein: CSVGGGRAYEQYF.

This clone was seen once. The chain employs TRBV18 and TRBJ1-2; possible D gene TRBD1, 5 bases. Germline V gene data show CDR1 as KGHSH and CDR2 as LQKENI. V dropped 3 bases and J dropped 7 bases, with 18 bases sitting between them. This CDR3 is 15 amino acids long. This CDR3 reads CASSPLMSQGGGYTF. CDR3 DNA sequence: TGTGCCAGCTCACCTCTGATGTCGCAGGGAGGTGGCTACACCTTC. Combining the CDR3 with reference TRBV18 and TRBJ1-2 gives the whole variable domain NAGVMQNPRHLVRRRGQEARLRCSPMKGHSHVYWYRQLPEEGLKFMVYLQKENIIDESGMPKERFSAEFPKEGPSILRIQQVVRGDSAAYFCASSPLMSQGGGYTFGSGTRLTVV.

The chain is built from TRBV7-2 and TRBJ2-5, with 16 bases lining up with TRBD2. Germline assignment: CDR1 SGHTA and CDR2 FQGNSA. V gave up 6 bases and J gave up 5 bases; unmatched junction bases: 9. This CDR3 region has 17 residues. The CDR3 DNA reads TGTGCCAGCAGTTGGGGACTAGCGGGAGGGCCGATGGAGACCCAGTACTTC. Translating it yields CASSWGLAGGPMETQYF.

In its sample, this clone was seen a few times. This sample also contains other DNA sequences that code for the same CDR3. The chain couples TRBV18 to TRBJ2-5, with D unresolved. CDR1 is KGHSH, CDR2 LQKENI, per germline. Trimming removed 1 base from V and 1 base from J, with 4 bases in between. This CDR3 is 13 amino acids long. This chain's CDR3 is CASSPRGQETQYF. Here the CDR3 DNA reads TGTGCCAGCTCACCACGGGGCCAAGAGACCCAGTACTTC.

There are a few counts of this clone. CDR3 in DNA: TGTGCCTCGAGGGGACTAGCGGGAAACAATGAGCAGTTCTTC. Protein product: CASRGLAGNNEQFF. The V and J genes are TRBV10-3 and TRBJ2-1, with TRBD2 matching over 13 bases. Germline V lookup: CDR1 ENHRY, CDR2 SYGVKD. The CDR3 length is 14 residues. Trimming removed 11 bases from V and 5 bases from J; junction bases left unmatched: 6.

The genes are TRBV20-1 and TRBJ1-1; D possibly corresponds to TRBD1 (6 bases). Germline CDR1 DFQATT, CDR2 SNEGSKA (reference sequence). This CDR3 has 11 amino acids. Trimming took 1 base from V and 8 from J, leaving 8 bases between them. The CDR3 sequence: CSARAGTEAFF. The CDR3, as DNA: TGCAGTGCTAGAGCGGGGACAGAAGCTTTCTTT.

V and J are TRBV10-3 and TRBJ1-2; the D is unclear. V was shortened by 10 bases and J by 4 bases, with 7 bases between the two germline ends. This CDR3 is built from 10 residues. The germline CDR1 and CDR2 sequences are ENHRY and SYGVKD. The CDR3 region has the DNA TGTGCCACCGCCAGCTATGGCTACACCTTC. Translated, it gives CATASYGYTF.

V and J are TRBV6-1 and TRBJ2-5; the D gene is possibly TRBD2 (5 bases). The CDR3 spans 17 residues. Germline loops: CDR1 MNHNS, CDR2 SASEGT. Trimming took off 4 bases at V and 4 bases at J, with 22 bases between the two ends. CDR3 DNA sequence: TGTGCCAGCAGTGGGGAAGACGGTCGAGGGAGTAGAGAGACCCAGTACTTC. Its translation: CASSGEDGRGSRETQYF.

The V call is TRBV19, the J call TRBJ2-1, with 11 bases lining up with TRBD2. CDR1 is LNHDA and CDR2 is SQIVND in the germline V gene (reference sequence). The CDR3 runs to 15 residues. The junction had 8 bases not matched to a gene; V was cut back by 5 bases and J by 8 bases. The CDR3 coding sequence is TGTGCCAGTAGTGACACTAGCGGGAGTGTGGATGAGCAGTTCTTC. Amino acid sequence: CASSDTSGSVDEQFF.

The gene calls are TRBV6-1 and TRBJ2-4; D is ambiguous. V was pared by 6 bases and J by 10 bases, with 7 bases between. From germline, CDR1 is MNHNS and CDR2 SASEGT. CDR3 length: 10 residues. The CDR3 spells CASSNIIQYF. The CDR3 coding sequence is TGTGCCAGCAGCAACATAATTCAGTACTTC.

The chain links TRBV7-2 to TRBJ2-1, with 12 positions matching TRBD2. Trimming at V came to 5 bases and at J to 6 bases, leaving 8 bases not matched to a gene. CDR3 length: 16 residues. Germline V CDR1 and CDR2: SGHTA, FQGNSA. As DNA, the CDR3 is TGTGCCAGCAGCACCTGGACTAGCGGGATTGGCAATGAGCAGTTCTTC. Translation gives CASSTWTSGIGNEQFF. Variable domain in full (rest from reference TRBV7-2 and TRBJ2-1): GAGVSQSPSNKVTEKGKDVELRCDPISGHTALYWYRQSLGQGLEFLIYFQGNSAPDKSGLPSDRFSAERTGGSVSTLTIQRTQQEDSAVYLCASSTWTSGIGNEQFFGPGTRLTVL.

The V gene is TRBV15, the J gene TRBJ1-3, with D uncertain. The V and J ends lost 0 bases and 0 bases respectively, with 9 bases between them. The CDR3 length is 16 residues. Germline V lookup: CDR1 LNHNV, CDR2 YYDKDF (reference sequence). The CDR3: CATSRDGRLSGNTIYF. CDR3 nucleotide sequence: TGTGCCACCAGCAGAGATGGACGGCTCTCTGGAAACACCATATATTTT.

This rearrangement joins TRBV6-5 to TRBJ1-4; D possibly corresponds to TRBD1 (5 bases). The CDR3 has 12 amino acids. Per the germline V gene, CDR1 is MNHEY and CDR2 is SVGAGI. Trimming took 6 bases from V and 7 from J, leaving 9 bases between them. CDR3 amino acids: CASRGVGEKLFF. CDR3 nucleotides: TGTGCCAGCAGAGGGGTTGGTGAAAAACTGTTTTTT.

This clone was picked up a small number of times. V gene TRBV27 combines with J gene TRBJ2-3; 9 nucleotides match TRBD2. The trim removed 7 bases at V and 3 bases at J, leaving 8 bases unmatched. Looked up from germline, CDR1 is MNHEY and CDR2 is SMNVEV (reference sequence). The CDR3 has 15 amino acids. The CDR3 nucleotides read TGTGCCAGCAAAGAATATAGCGGGAGTACAGATACGCAGTATTTT. Translated: CASKEYSGSTDTQYF.

The V and J genes are TRBV27 and TRBJ1-6, with D perhaps TRBD1 (5 bases). CDR3 length equals 16 residues. V was shortened by 1 base and J by 9 bases, with 16 bases between the two germline ends. Germline CDR1 reads MNHEY; CDR2 reads SMNVEV (reference sequence). The CDR3 DNA follows: TGTGCCAGCAGTTTATTCCCGGCAGGGCTCGGTTCACCCCTCCACTTT. It codes for CASSLFPAGLGSPLHF.

The chain links TRBV15 to TRBJ2-3, with 10 bases fitting TRBD2. The CDR3 length is 14 residues. The ends lost 6 bases at V and 1 base at J; junction bases unmatched: 1. Germline V gene lookup returns CDR1 LNHNV and CDR2 YYDKDF (reference sequence). CDR3 bases: TGTGCCACCAGACTAGCGGGACGCACAGATACGCAGTATTTT. The encoded protein is CATRLAGRTDTQYF.

This clone was seen more than once but under ten times. This chain joins TRBV30 and TRBJ1-5; unclear D gene. Per the germline V gene, CDR1 is GTSNPN and CDR2 is SVGIG (reference sequence). V lost 3 bases, J lost 2 bases, and 23 bases lay in between. This CDR3 spans 18 amino acids. CDR3 loop: CAWRYWGGLWVGNQPQHF. As DNA, the CDR3 is TGTGCCTGGAGATATTGGGGTGGACTATGGGTTGGCAATCAGCCCCAGCATTTT.